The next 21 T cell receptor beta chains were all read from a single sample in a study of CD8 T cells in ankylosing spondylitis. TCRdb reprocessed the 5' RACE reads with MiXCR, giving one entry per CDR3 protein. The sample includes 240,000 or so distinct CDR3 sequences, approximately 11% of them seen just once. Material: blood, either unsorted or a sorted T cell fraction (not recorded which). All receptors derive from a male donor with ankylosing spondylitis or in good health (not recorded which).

The CDR3 reads CASSFPGQASYEQYF. The CDR3 nucleotides are TGTGCCAGCAGTTTCCCGGGACAGGCTTCCTACGAGCAGTACTTC. The J gene is TRBJ2-7, the V gene TRBV6-5; 8 bases align to TRBD1. CDR3 length: 15 amino acids. The V and J ends lost 4 bases and 1 base, in that order; junction bases with no gene match: 6. CDR1 and CDR2 (germline): MNHEY, SVGAGI.

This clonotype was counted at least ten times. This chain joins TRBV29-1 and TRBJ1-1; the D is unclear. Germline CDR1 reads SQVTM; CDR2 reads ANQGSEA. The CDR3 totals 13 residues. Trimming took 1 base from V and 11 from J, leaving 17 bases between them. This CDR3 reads CSVEGAFLIGAFF. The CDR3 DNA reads TGCAGCGTTGAAGGCGCGTTTTTGATTGGGGCTTTCTTT.

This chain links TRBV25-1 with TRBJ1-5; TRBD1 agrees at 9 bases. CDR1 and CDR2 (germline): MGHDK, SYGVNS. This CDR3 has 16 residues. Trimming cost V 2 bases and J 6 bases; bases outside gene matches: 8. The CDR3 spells CASSEGGQGFGQPQHF. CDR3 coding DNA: TGTGCCAGCAGTGAAGGGGGACAGGGTTTTGGTCAGCCCCAGCATTTT.

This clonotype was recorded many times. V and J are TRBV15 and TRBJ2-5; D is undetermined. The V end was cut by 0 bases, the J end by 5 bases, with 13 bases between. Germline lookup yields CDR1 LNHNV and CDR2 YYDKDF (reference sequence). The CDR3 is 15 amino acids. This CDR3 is CATSRDLGLSETQYF. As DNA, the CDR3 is TGTGCCACCAGCAGAGATCTCGGGCTTTCGGAGACCCAGTACTTC.

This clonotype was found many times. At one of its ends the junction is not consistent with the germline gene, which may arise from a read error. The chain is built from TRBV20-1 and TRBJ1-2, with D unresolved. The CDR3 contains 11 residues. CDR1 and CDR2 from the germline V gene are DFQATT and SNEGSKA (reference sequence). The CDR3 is CSASPGSSCNF. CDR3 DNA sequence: TGCAGTGCTTCACCGGGGTCTAGCTGCAACTTC.

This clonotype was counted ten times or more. The chain's CDR3 is CASSLGAAGVRNSPLHF. The CDR3 coding sequence is TGTGCCAGCAGCTTAGGAGCCGCAGGGGTGCGGAATTCACCCCTCCACTTT. The gene calls are TRBV7-8 and TRBJ1-6, with D perhaps matching TRBD1 (6 bases). There are 17 residues in the CDR3. Per germline, CDR1 SGHVS and CDR2 FQNEAQ. The V gene lost 1 base and the J gene lost 7 bases, with 17 bases spanning the gap.

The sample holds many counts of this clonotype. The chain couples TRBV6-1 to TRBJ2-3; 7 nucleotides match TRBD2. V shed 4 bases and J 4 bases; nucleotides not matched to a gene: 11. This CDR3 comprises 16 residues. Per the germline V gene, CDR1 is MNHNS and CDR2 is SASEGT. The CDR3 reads CASSVQRGPPADTQYF. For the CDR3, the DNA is TGTGCCAGCAGTGTTCAGCGGGGACCCCCCGCAGATACGCAGTATTTT.

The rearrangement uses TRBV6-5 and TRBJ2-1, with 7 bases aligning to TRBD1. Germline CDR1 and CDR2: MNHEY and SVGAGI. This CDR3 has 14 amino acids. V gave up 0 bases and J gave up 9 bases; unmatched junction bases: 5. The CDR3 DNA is TGTGCCAGCAGTTACTCAGGGCAGGGGGTTGAGCAGTTCTTC. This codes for CASSYSGQGVEQFF.

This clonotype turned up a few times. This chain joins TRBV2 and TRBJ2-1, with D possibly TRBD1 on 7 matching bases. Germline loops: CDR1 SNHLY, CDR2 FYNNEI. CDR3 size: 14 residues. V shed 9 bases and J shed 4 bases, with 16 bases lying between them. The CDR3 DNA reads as TGTGCCAGGCAGGAGACAGGGAGGTACAATGAGCAGTTCTTC. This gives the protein CARQETGRYNEQFF. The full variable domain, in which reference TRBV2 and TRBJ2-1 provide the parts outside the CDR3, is EPEVTQTPSHQVTQMGQEVILRCVPISNHLYFYWYRQILGQKVEFLVSFYNNEISEKSEIFDDQFSVERPDGSNFTLKIRSTKLEDSAMYFCARQETGRYNEQFFGPGTRLTVL.

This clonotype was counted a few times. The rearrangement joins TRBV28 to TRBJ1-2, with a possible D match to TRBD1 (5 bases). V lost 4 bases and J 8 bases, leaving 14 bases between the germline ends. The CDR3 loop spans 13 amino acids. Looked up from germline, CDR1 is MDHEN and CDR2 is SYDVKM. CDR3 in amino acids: CASSSGTSRGYTF. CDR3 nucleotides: TGTGCCAGCAGTTCCGGGACGTCTCGAGGCTACACCTTC.

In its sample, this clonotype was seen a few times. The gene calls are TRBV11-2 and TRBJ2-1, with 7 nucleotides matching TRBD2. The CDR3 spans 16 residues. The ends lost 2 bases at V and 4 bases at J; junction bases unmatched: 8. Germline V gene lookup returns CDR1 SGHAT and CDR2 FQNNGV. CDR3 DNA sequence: TGTGCCAGCAGCTTAAGGTGGCGGGGGTCGTACAATGAGCAGTTCTTC. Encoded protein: CASSLRWRGSYNEQFF.

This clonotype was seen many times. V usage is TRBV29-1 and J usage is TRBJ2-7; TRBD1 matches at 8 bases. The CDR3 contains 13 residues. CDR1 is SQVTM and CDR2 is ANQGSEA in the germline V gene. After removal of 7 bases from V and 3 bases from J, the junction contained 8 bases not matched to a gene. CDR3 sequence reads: CSAVDRGGYEQYF. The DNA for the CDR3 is TGCAGCGCCGTTGACAGGGGCGGCTACGAGCAGTACTTC.

The CDR3 sequence is CASSTSGGSGGISYEQYF. The CDR3 DNA follows: TGTGCCAGCAGTACCTCGGGTGGCTCGGGGGGGATTTCCTACGAGCAGTACTTC. This rearrangement joins TRBV6-4 to TRBJ2-7; 8 bases map to TRBD2. The V and J ends lost 5 bases and 1 base, in that order; junction bases with no gene match: 16. CDR1 is MRHNA, CDR2 SNTAGT, per germline. There are 18 residues in the CDR3.

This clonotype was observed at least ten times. In DNA, the CDR3 is TGTGCCAGCAGCTTATCGGTTCCCGGGACAGCCAAAAACATTCAGTACTTC. It is translated as CASSLSVPGTAKNIQYF. The chain couples TRBV11-2 to TRBJ2-4; D might be TRBD1 or TRBD2, each matching 5 bases. The V gene lost 2 bases and the J gene lost 0 bases, with 14 bases spanning the gap. The CDR3 extends over 17 amino acids. Germline loops: CDR1 SGHAT, CDR2 FQNNGV.

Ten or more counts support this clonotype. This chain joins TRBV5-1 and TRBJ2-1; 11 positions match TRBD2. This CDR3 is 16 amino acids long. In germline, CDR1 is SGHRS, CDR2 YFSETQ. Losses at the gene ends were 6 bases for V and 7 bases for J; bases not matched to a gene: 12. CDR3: CASTASVLAGENEQFF. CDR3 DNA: TGCGCCAGCACCGCTTCAGTACTAGCGGGAGAAAATGAGCAGTTCTTC.

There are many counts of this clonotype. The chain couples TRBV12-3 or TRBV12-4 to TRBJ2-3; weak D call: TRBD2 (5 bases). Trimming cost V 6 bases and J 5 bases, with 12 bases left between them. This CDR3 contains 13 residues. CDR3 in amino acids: CASRDLAVDTQYF. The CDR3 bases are TGTGCCAGCAGGGACCTAGCCGTAGATACGCAGTATTTT.

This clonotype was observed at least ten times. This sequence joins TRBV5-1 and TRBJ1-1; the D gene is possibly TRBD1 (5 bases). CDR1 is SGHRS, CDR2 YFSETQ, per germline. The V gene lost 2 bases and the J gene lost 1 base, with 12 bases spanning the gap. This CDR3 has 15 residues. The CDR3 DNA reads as TGCGCCAGCAGCTTCTCAGGGACTGCGAACACTGAAGCTTTCTTT. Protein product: CASSFSGTANTEAFF.

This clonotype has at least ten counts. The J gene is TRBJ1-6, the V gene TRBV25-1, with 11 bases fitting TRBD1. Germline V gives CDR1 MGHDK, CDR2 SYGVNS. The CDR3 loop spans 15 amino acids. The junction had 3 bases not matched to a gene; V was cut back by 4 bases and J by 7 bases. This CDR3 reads CASSARDRGNSPLHF. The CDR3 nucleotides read TGTGCCAGCAGTGCGAGGGACAGGGGGAATTCACCCCTCCACTTT.

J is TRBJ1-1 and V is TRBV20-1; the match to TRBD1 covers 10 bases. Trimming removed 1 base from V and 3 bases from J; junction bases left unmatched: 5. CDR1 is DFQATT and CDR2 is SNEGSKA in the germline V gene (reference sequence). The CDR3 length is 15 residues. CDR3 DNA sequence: TGCAGTGCTAGAGTTAGGGACAGGGGATACACTGAAGCTTTCTTT. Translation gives CSARVRDRGYTEAFF.

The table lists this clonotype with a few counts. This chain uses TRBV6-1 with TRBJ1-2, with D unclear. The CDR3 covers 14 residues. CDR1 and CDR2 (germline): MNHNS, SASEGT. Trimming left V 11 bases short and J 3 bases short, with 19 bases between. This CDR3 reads CASRRWAADYGYTF. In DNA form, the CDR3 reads TGTGCCTCCCGAAGGTGGGCAGCGGACTATGGCTACACCTTC.

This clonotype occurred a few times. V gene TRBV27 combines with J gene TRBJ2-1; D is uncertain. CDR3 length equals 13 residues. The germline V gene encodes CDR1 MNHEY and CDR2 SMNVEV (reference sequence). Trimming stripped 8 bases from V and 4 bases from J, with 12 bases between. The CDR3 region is CASPSWGYNEQFF. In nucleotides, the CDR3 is TGTGCCAGCCCAAGCTGGGGTTACAATGAGCAGTTCTTC.